Sequencing of this TCR beta chain was carried out in a study of cytomegalovirus exposure and HLA in healthy donors. 13 Jbeta primers and 60 Vbeta primers were used for the PCR. Profiling relied on immunoSEQ multiplex PCR, and the TCRdb table lists in-frame clones only, not all of them. The sample yields about 70,000 clones, around 70% seen once. The CDR3 has 16 amino acids. In germline, CDR1 is MGHDK, CDR2 SYGVNS. V dropped 7 bases and J dropped 3; count of bases not matched to a gene: 14. The sequencing sample was made of PBMCs. The source of this sequence is a human donor in good health. The chain recombines TRBV25-1 with TRBJ2-7; TRBD2 aligns across 8 bases. The chain's CDR3 is CASTPREGSSGYEQYF. The CDR3 coding sequence is TGTGCCAGCACCCCCCGGGAGGGTAGTTCCGGCTACGAGCAGTACTTC.